This section outlines one T cell receptor beta chain sequence together with its context. The data are from a study of monozygotic twins with inflammatory bowel disease. TCRdb reanalyzed the 5' RACE reads and collapses them to one entry per CDR3 protein, without DNA. The sample features approximately 400,000 distinct CDR3 sequences, with approximately 2.4% in its top ten. CDR3 length: 13 residues. CDR1 and CDR2 from the germline V gene are LGHDT and YNNKEL (reference sequence). The sample consisted of blood. This sequence was found in a human donor with ulcerative colitis or Crohn's disease, or a healthy co-twin of an affected twin (not recorded which). This rearrangement joins TRBV3-1 to TRBJ2-2; TCRdb lists TRBD1, though no DNA is available to test this call. CDR3 sequence reads: CASSQGSPGELFF.